Listed below are T cell receptor beta chains from one sample, sequenced in a study of cytomegalovirus exposure and HLA in healthy donors. Assay used: immunoSEQ multiplex PCR; TCRdb lists only in-frame clones, some missing. This sample has about 110,000 clones, with roughly 68% found just once. The source material was PBMCs. The receptor source for this set is a man younger than 40 in good health and CMV-seropositive. Both conserved end residues are part of each CDR3. Each record gives: V gene, D gene, clone size, J gene, CDR3 DNA, CDR3 protein. The D gene is left open where the match is weak. Expanded clones get a size class; other rows say once, few or many, or leave the size out.

v_call: TRBV29-1
d_call: NA
clone_size: NA
j_call: TRBJ1-1
cdr3_nt: TGCAGCTCCGACGGGAGGAACACTGAAGCTTTCTTT
cdr3_aa: CSSDGRNTEAFF

v_call: TRBV30
d_call: NA
clone_size: NA
j_call: TRBJ2-3
cdr3_nt: TGTGCCTGGAGCCCCCCTATGGGGAGGCCGTACACAGATACGCAGTATTTT
cdr3_aa: CAWSPPMGRPYTDTQYF

v_call: TRBV5-1
d_call: NA
clone_size: NA
j_call: TRBJ1-2
cdr3_nt: TGCGCCAGCAGCTTGGGAACCCAAACTATACCCTATGGCTACACCTTC
cdr3_aa: CASSLGTQTIPYGYTF

v_call: TRBV5-1
d_call: TRBD2
clone_size: few
j_call: TRBJ2-1
cdr3_nt: TGCGCCAGCAGCTTGGAGACTAGCGGAGGGTGGGATGAGCAGTTCTTC
cdr3_aa: CASSLETSGGWDEQFF

v_call: TRBV13
d_call: TRBD2
clone_size: NA
j_call: TRBJ2-3
cdr3_nt: TGTGCCAGCAGCGAAGGGACTAGCGGGGGGCCGCTTCACACAGATACGCAGTATTTT
cdr3_aa: CASSEGTSGGPLHTDTQYF

v_call: TRBV2
d_call: TRBD2
clone_size: once
j_call: TRBJ2-7
cdr3_nt: TGTGCCAGCAGTTTGGACGGGGGGATCTCCTACGAGCAGTACTTC
cdr3_aa: CASSLDGGISYEQYF

v_call: TRBV4-2
d_call: TRBD1
clone_size: few
j_call: TRBJ1-2
cdr3_nt: TGTGCCAGCAGCCATTATACAGGGGATGGCTACACCTTC
cdr3_aa: CASSHYTGDGYTF

v_call: TRBV2
d_call: NA
clone_size: NA
j_call: TRBJ1-6
cdr3_nt: TGTGCCAGCAGAGAGGGTTTGCGGGCTAGTAAGGGAGATGTCCTCCACTTT
cdr3_aa: CASREGLRASKGDVLHF

v_call: TRBV7-9
d_call: NA
clone_size: NA
j_call: TRBJ2-7
cdr3_nt: TGTGCCAGCAGCGCCCCTTTTCGGGGGTTTGATGAGCAGTACTTC
cdr3_aa: CASSAPFRGFDEQYF

v_call: TRBV4-1
d_call: TRBD1
clone_size: NA
j_call: TRBJ1-4
cdr3_nt: TGCGCCAGCAGCGGGAGACTACAGGGGGCAGATGAAAAACTGTTTTTT
cdr3_aa: CASSGRLQGADEKLFF

v_call: TRBV19
d_call: NA
clone_size: NA
j_call: TRBJ2-3
cdr3_nt: TGTGCCAGTAGTCCGAGGGGGAATTGGCCAGATACGCAGTATTTT
cdr3_aa: CASSPRGNWPDTQYF